This record concerns one T cell receptor (beta chain) sequence. Other DNA sequences from this sample encode an identical CDR3 as well. Clones were sequenced by immunoSEQ multiplex PCR, and TCRdb holds only the in-frame ones, with some missing. The sample has some 450,000 clones; less than 95% are singletons. The CDR3 consists of 13 residues. Trimming pared 3 bases from V and 5 bases from J, leaving 7 bases between. The germline gives CDR1 MDHEN, CDR2 SYDVKM. Treatment given: 15 to 20 received Ad26.COV2.S at low or high dose, single or two shots; five or six received placebo; per-sample allocation not given. Specimens were obtained on day 63 following the first vaccine or placebo injection. Based in Boston, the donor was an adult of 18-55 years. What was given as vaccine was an Ad26 vector encoding Wuhan-strain SARS-CoV-2 spike. The data belong to a study of Ad26.COV2.S vaccination and SARS-CoV-2 variants. Looking at the study overall: Intramuscular Ad26.COV2.S at 5x10^10 or 1x10^11 viral particles.

This clonotype originated in a person between 18 and 65 years old who received the Ad26.COV2.S COVID-19 vaccine or a placebo. Specimen: peripheral blood, collected in a trial of Ad26.COV2.S vaccine versus placebo. The chain couples TRBV28 to TRBJ1-4; D ambiguous. The CDR3 spells CASSLRANEKLFF. CDR3 DNA sequence: TGTGCCAGCAGTTTGCGTGCGAATGAAAAACTGTTTTTT.